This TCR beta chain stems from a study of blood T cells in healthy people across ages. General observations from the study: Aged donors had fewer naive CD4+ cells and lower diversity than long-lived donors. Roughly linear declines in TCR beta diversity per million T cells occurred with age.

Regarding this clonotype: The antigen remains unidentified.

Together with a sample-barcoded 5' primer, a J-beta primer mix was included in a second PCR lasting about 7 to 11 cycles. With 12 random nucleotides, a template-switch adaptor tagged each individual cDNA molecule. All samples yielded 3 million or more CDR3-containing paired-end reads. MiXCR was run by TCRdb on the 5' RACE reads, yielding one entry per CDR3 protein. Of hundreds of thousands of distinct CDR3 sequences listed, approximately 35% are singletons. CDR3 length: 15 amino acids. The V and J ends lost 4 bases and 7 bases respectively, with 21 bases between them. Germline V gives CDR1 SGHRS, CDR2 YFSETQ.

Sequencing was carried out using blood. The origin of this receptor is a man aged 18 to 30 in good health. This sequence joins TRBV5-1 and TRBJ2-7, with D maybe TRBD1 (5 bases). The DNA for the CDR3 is TGCGCCAGCAGCCCGACAGTTTCCCTCTACAATGAGCAGTACTTC. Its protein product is CASSPTVSLYNEQYF.